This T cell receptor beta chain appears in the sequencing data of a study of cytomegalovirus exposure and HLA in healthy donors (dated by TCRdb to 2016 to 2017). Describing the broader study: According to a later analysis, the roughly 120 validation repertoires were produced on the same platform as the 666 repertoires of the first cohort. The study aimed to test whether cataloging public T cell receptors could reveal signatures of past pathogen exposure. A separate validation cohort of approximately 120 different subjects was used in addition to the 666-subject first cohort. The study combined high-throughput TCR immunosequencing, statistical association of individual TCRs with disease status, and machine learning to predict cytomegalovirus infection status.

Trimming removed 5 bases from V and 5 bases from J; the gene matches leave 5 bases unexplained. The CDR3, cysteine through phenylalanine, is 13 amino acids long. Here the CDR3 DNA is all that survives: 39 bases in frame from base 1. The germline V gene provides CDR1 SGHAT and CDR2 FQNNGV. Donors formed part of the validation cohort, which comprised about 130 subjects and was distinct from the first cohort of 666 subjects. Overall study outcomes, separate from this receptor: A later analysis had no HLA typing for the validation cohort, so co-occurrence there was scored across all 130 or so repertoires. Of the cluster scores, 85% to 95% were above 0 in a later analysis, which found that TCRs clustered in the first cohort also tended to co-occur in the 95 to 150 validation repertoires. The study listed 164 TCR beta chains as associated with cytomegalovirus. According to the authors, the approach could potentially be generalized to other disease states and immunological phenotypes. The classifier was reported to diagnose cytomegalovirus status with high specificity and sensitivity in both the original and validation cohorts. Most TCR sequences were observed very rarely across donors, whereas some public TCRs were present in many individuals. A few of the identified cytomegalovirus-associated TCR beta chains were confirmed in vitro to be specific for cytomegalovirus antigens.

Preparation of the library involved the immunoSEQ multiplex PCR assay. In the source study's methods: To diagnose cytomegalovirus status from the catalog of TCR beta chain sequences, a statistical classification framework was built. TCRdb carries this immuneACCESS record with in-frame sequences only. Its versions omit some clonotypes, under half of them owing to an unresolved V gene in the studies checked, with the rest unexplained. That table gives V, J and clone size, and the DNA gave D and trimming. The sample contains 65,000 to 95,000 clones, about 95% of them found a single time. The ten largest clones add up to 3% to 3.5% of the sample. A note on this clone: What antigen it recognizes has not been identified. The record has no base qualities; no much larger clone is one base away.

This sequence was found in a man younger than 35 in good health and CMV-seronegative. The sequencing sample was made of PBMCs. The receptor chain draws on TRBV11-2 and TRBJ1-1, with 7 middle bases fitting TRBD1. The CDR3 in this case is CASSPTRGTEAFF. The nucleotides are TGTGCCAGCAGCCCTACCAGGGGGACTGAAGCTTTCTTT.